The 21 T cell receptor beta chains below were found in one sample sequenced in a study of T cell responses to AZD1222 COVID-19 vaccine. Sequenced by immunoSEQ multiplex PCR; TCRdb stores in-frame clones only, minus some. The sample carries around 140,000 clones, 91% recorded once. The starting material was peripheral blood, obtained 28 days after the second AZD1222 dose. The source is an adult who received the AZD1222 COVID-19 vaccine.

The chain links TRBV24-1 to TRBJ1-2; 9 bases map to TRBD1. Germline V gene sequence: CDR1 KGHDR, CDR2 SFDVKD. CDR3 length: 16 residues. V trimming: 5 bases; J trimming: 7 bases; junction bases outside the gene matches: 13. The CDR3 DNA is TGTGCCACCAGTGTCAAAAAGGAACAGGGGGCTCGTGGCTACACCTTC. Translating gives CATSVKKEQGARGYTF.

The V and J genes are TRBV11-2 and TRBJ2-7, with TRBD1 matching 8 bases. Germline V gene data show CDR1 as SGHAT and CDR2 as FQNNGV. V lost 5 bases, J lost 5 bases, and 5 bases stayed unmatched. The CDR3 totals 13 residues. CDR3 sequence reads: CASSPRTGNEQYV. CDR3 bases: TGTGCCAGCAGCCCCCGGACAGGGAACGAGCAGTACGTC.

This clone is a singleton in its sample. This chain connects TRBV28 to TRBJ1-6; D is uncertain. The V and J ends lost 0 bases and 7 bases respectively, with 13 bases between them. Germline V gives CDR1 MDHEN, CDR2 SYDVKM. The CDR3 is 16 residues long. The CDR3 DNA reads TGTGCCAGCAGTTTATGGGGCGTCGGGCGGAATTCACCCCTCCACTTT. It yields the protein CASSLWGVGRNSPLHF.

J is TRBJ1-6 and V is TRBV2; a possible D gene is TRBD1 (5 bases). This CDR3 contains 13 residues. Germline V gene data show CDR1 as SNHLY and CDR2 as FYNNEI. V was clipped by 8 bases and J by 9 bases, with 14 bases between them. Here the CDR3 DNA reads TGTGCCAGCGGAGGGATGGGGCCTTCACCCCTCCACTTT. Protein product: CASGGMGPSPLHF.

The V gene is TRBV6-5, the J gene TRBJ2-2; D is perhaps TRBD2 (7 bases). Looked up from germline, CDR1 is MNHEY and CDR2 is SVGAGI. The CDR3 is made up of 15 amino acids. V was trimmed by 0 bases and J by 5 bases, leaving 10 bases between them. CDR3 region: CASSYSGGPTGELFF. DNA for the CDR3: TGTGCCAGCAGTTACTCGGGGGGGCCGACCGGGGAGCTGTTTTTT.

This clone has at least ten counts. The chain recombines TRBV7-9 with TRBJ1-1; D not certain. This CDR3 comprises 12 residues. V was pared by 0 bases and J by 4 bases, with 3 bases between. Germline V lookup: CDR1 SEHNR, CDR2 FQNEAQ (reference sequence). The CDR3 sequence is CASSLASTEAFF. The CDR3 nucleotides read TGTGCCAGCAGCTTAGCTAGCACTGAAGCTTTCTTT.

The chain combines TRBV5-1 with TRBJ1-1; 8 nucleotides match TRBD1. The V gene's germline CDR1 is SGHRS and CDR2 YFSETQ. The CDR3 is made up of 15 amino acids. V shed 4 bases and J 3 bases; nucleotides not matched to a gene: 8. In DNA, the CDR3 is TGCGCCAGCAGCGACCAGGGGGCGCGGGACACTGAAGCTTTCTTT. Its translation is CASSDQGARDTEAFF.

The chain carries TRBV2 and TRBJ2-1; 9 bases map to TRBD2. This CDR3 is 15 amino acids long. After removal of 7 bases from V and 3 bases from J, the junction contained 7 bases not matched to a gene. Germline CDR1 is SNHLY and CDR2 is FYNNEI. The CDR3 is CASTASGGIYNEQFF. CDR3 DNA: TGTGCCAGCACCGCAAGCGGGGGGATCTACAATGAGCAGTTCTTC.

This rearrangement joins TRBV5-4 to TRBJ1-3, with D unresolved. In germline, CDR1 is SGHNT, CDR2 YYREEE (reference sequence). Trimming cost V 4 bases and J 0 bases, with 11 bases left between them. The CDR3 runs 15 residues. DNA of the CDR3: TGTGCCAGCAGCCCTGGCGGTTTCTCTGGAAACACCATATATTTT. It codes for CASSPGGFSGNTIYF.

The rearrangement uses TRBV6-5 and TRBJ1-4; TRBD1 matches at 9 bases. This CDR3 region has 14 residues. Germline CDR1 is MNHEY and CDR2 is SVGAGI. J was trimmed by 5 bases and V by 6 bases; bases with no gene match: 4. In DNA, the CDR3 is TGTGCCAGCAGCTGGACAGGGGACAATGAAAAACTGTTTTTT. It translates to CASSWTGDNEKLFF.

The chain carries TRBV27 and TRBJ1-6; unclear D gene. The V gene's germline CDR1 is MNHEY and CDR2 SMNVEV (reference sequence). The CDR3 totals 16 residues. Between the trimmed V and J ends, which lost 0 bases and 0 bases, there was a span of 6 bases. The CDR3 sequence: CASSLSGSSYNSPLHF. The DNA for the CDR3 is TGTGCCAGCAGTTTATCTGGGAGCTCCTATAATTCACCCCTCCACTTT.

The gene calls are TRBV18 and TRBJ2-2, with D possibly TRBD1 on 6 matching bases. Trimming left V 1 base short and J 0 bases short, with 9 bases between. The germline CDR1 and CDR2 sequences are KGHSH and LQKENI. This CDR3 has 16 residues. CDR3 protein: CASSPRQDPNTGELFF. As DNA, the CDR3 is TGTGCCAGCTCACCACGACAGGACCCGAACACCGGGGAGCTGTTTTTT.

The V and J genes are TRBV20-1 and TRBJ1-1; D not certain. V lost 3 bases and J lost 3, with 5 bases in between. The length of the CDR3 is 11 residues. Germline CDR1 is DFQATT and CDR2 is SNEGSKA (reference sequence). The CDR3 reads CSASLYTEAFF. The DNA for the CDR3 is TGCAGTGCTAGCCTCTACACTGAAGCTTTCTTT.

The J gene is TRBJ1-1, the V gene TRBV7-2; the match to TRBD1 covers 9 bases. J lost 8 bases, V lost 5 bases, and 9 bases had no gene match. CDR1 and CDR2 (germline): SGHTA, FQGNSA. The CDR3 has 14 amino acids. The DNA for the CDR3 is TGTGCCAGCAGCCAGGGACAGGGTCTTGGGGAAGCTTTCTTT. It yields the protein CASSQGQGLGEAFF.

The chain joins TRBV10-2 to TRBJ2-4, with D hard to call. V was cut by 10 bases and J by 0 bases, with 16 bases left in between. CDR3 length: 15 residues. Germline V CDR1 and CDR2: WSHSY, SAAADI. In DNA form, the CDR3 reads TGCGCCACCGTAAAGACGGACCTAGCCAAAAACATTCAGTACTTC. It codes for CATVKTDLAKNIQYF.

The table lists this clone with a few counts. The J gene is TRBJ1-1, the V gene TRBV11-2; the match to TRBD1 covers 9 bases. The CDR3 spans 13 residues. Trimming at V came to 9 bases and at J to 4 bases, leaving 6 bases not matched to a gene. Germline lookup yields CDR1 SGHAT and CDR2 FQNNGV. CDR3 sequence reads: CASNRGQITEAFF. The CDR3 DNA is TGTGCCAGTAACAGGGGGCAGATCACTGAAGCTTTCTTT.

The chain couples TRBV6-2 or TRBV6-3 to TRBJ1-1, with 10 bases fitting TRBD1. This CDR3 has 15 residues. Germline CDR1 MNHEY, CDR2 SVGEGT. The V and J ends lost 5 bases and 6 bases, in that order; junction bases with no gene match: 9. Here the CDR3 DNA reads TGTGCCAGCAGTCCGAGACAGGGGGCAAGACCTGAAGCTTTCTTT. Translation gives CASSPRQGARPEAFF.

CDR3 sequence: CASSPDPNYGYTF. The DNA for the CDR3 is TGTGCCAGCAGTCCCGACCCAAACTATGGCTACACCTTC. The V call is TRBV3-1 (or the pseudogene TRBV3-2), the J call TRBJ1-2; D gene uncertain. V gave up 6 bases and J gave up 2 bases, with 10 bases separating them. The length of the CDR3 is 13 residues. The germline gives CDR1 LGHDT, CDR2 YNNKEL (reference sequence).

A single count supports this clone. The rearrangement links TRBV5-1 to TRBJ2-3, with no clear D. This CDR3 is 13 amino acids long. Trimming pared 4 bases from V and 4 bases from J, leaving 10 bases between. Germline values: CDR1 SGHRS, CDR2 YFSETQ. The CDR3 DNA sequence: TGCGCCAGCAGCAGTGGAGTGGCAGATACGCAGTATTTT. This codes for CASSSGVADTQYF.

This chain links TRBV6-6 with TRBJ1-5, with D hard to call. V lost 2 bases, J lost 0 bases, and 2 bases lay in between. CDR1 and CDR2 from the germline V gene are MNHNY and SVGAGI (reference sequence). The CDR3 covers 13 residues. CDR3 region: CASSYLSNQPQHF. The DNA of the CDR3 is TGTGCCAGCAGTTACCTTAGCAATCAGCCCCAGCATTTT.

The J gene is TRBJ1-4, the V gene TRBV11-2; D remains unclear. Per the germline V gene, CDR1 is SGHAT and CDR2 is FQNNGV. The CDR3 spans 15 residues. Trimming cost V 3 bases and J 4 bases, with 12 bases left between them. The CDR3 sequence: CASSLGNGLNEKLFF. As DNA, the CDR3 is TGTGCCAGCAGCTTGGGGAATGGGCTTAATGAAAAACTGTTTTTT.